The 21 T cell receptor beta chains below were found in one sample sequenced in a study of tumor-infiltrating lymphocytes in primary liver carcinoma. A primer matching the constant region was used to make TCR beta cDNA from 500 ng of total RNA. Researchers made the TCR beta libraries by running three nested multiplex PCR rounds with slightly modified ARM-PCR. TRBV1-TRBV30 forward and Cbeta reverse primers drove the first two roughly 10-cycle rounds. One entry per CDR3 protein results from TCRdb running MiXCR on the multiplex PCR reads. The sample consists of hundreds of thousands of distinct CDR3 sequences, 50% to 60% of them appearing once. For blood RNA, unsorted whole blood served as the source, and germline DNA was extracted too. The sample taken for sequencing was peripheral blood. Source of these receptors: a woman aged 25 to 45 with primary liver carcinoma and hepatitis B virus infection.

The sample holds many counts of this clonotype. The rearrangement links TRBV10-3 to TRBJ1-1, with 7 bases that match TRBD1. This CDR3 is built from 13 residues. Trimming removed 5 bases from V and 3 bases from J; junction bases left unmatched: 3. Germline V lookup: CDR1 ENHRY, CDR2 SYGVKD. This CDR3 is CAISRTGDTEAFF. CDR3 nucleotides: TGTGCCATCAGTCGAACAGGGGACACTGAAGCTTTCTTT.

This clonotype was picked up many times. The gene calls are TRBV6-1 and TRBJ2-3; a weak D match, TRBD2 (5 bases). V was cut by 7 bases and J by 2 bases, with 16 bases left in between. The CDR3 length is 15 residues. Germline V gene lookup returns CDR1 MNHNS and CDR2 SASEGT. Here the CDR3 reads CASKTRSGLTDTQYF. The CDR3 region has the DNA TGTGCCAGCAAAACTCGCTCAGGACTCACAGATACGCAGTATTTT.

This clonotype was seen at least ten times. The chain employs TRBV10-3 and TRBJ2-6; 10 bases match TRBD1. CDR1 ENHRY and CDR2 SYGVKD come from the germline V gene. The CDR3 totals 15 residues. J gave up 12 bases and V 5 bases, and 10 bases lay outside the gene matches. CDR3 nucleotides: TGTGCCATCAGTCCGATTCCGGGACAGGGGTTCGTCCTGACTTTC. It specifies CAISPIPGQGFVLTF.

This chain links TRBV30 with TRBJ1-2; 10 nucleotides align to TRBD1. This CDR3 has 13 residues. V lost 4 bases and J lost 8; bases outside the gene matches: 7. Germline CDR1 reads GTSNPN; CDR2 reads SVGIG (reference sequence). CDR3 sequence reads: CAWTTGGLRGYTF. The CDR3 DNA reads TGTGCCTGGACGACAGGGGGCCTGCGGGGCTACACCTTC.

The chain links TRBV12-3 or TRBV12-4 to TRBJ1-1; D uncertain. The ends were cut back, 3 bases at V and 3 bases at J, with 11 bases in the middle. The CDR3 length is 14 residues. CDR3 in DNA: TGTGCCAGCAGTTTGACAAGGTCGGACACTGAAGCTTTCTTT. It translates to CASSLTRSDTEAFF.

On this clonotype: One end of the junction varies from germline; a read error may be responsible. This chain connects TRBV7-9 to TRBJ2-1; 11 bases match TRBD2. The CDR3 is 17 residues long. CDR1 is SEHNR and CDR2 is FQNEAQ in the germline V gene (reference sequence). CDR3 residues: CAGSLATASGRSYEQFF. CDR3 nucleotides: TGTGCCGGCAGCTTAGCTACAGCTAGCGGGAGGTCTTACGAGCAGTTCTTC.

Worth noting for this clonotype: It may be a read error: a sequence one base away is much more abundant. The chain uses TRBV12-5 and TRBJ2-1; no clear D. The V gene lost 6 bases and the J gene lost 4 bases, with 10 bases spanning the gap. Germline V CDR1 and CDR2: LGHNT, FRNRAP. The CDR3 totals 13 residues. The CDR3 region has the DNA TGTGCTAGTGGCGTAAGAACTTACAATGAGCAGTTCTTC. This translates into CASGVRTYNEQFF. The entire variable domain, with the rest obtained from reference TRBV12-5 and TRBJ2-1, is as follows: DARVTQTPRHKVTEMGQEVTMRCQPILGHNTVFWYRQTMMQGLELLAYFRNRAPLDDSGMPKDRFSAEMPDATLATLKIQPSEPRDSAVYFCASGVRTYNEQFFGPGTRLTVL.

On this clonotype itself: A much larger clonotype is one base distant, so this may be a read error. The chain is built from TRBV5-1 and TRBJ1-1; D is ambiguous. CDR1 and CDR2 from the germline V gene are SGHRS and YFSETQ. The CDR3 is 13 amino acids. The CDR3 DNA sequence: TGCGCCAGCAGCTTGGGTCCTAACGCTGAAGCTCTCTTT. It specifies CASSLGPNAEALF. Using reference TRBV5-1 and TRBJ1-1 for the parts outside the CDR3, the full variable domain is KAGVTQTPRYLIKTRGQQVTLSCSPISGHRSVSWYQQTPGQGLQFLFEYFSETQRNKGNFPGRFSGRQFSNSRSEMNVSTLELGDSALYLCASSLGPNAEALFGQGTRLTVV.

This clonotype was counted ten times or more. This sequence joins TRBV4-3 and TRBJ1-5; perhaps TRBD1 as D (6 bases). The V gene's germline CDR1 is LGHNA and CDR2 YSLEER. This CDR3 has 16 amino acids. The V and J ends lost 0 bases and 3 bases respectively, with 12 bases between them. In nucleotides, the CDR3 is TGCGCCAGCAGCCAAGAAAGATGGGGGCCCAATCAGCCCCAGCATTTT. Protein product: CASSQERWGPNQPQHF.

Of note for this clonotype: Because the CDR3 is missing its conserved closing phenylalanine or tryptophan, this is likely a read error. V gene TRBV11-2 combines with J gene TRBJ2-7, with a weak D call TRBD1 (5 bases). V lost 4 bases and J 6 bases, leaving 16 bases between the germline ends. Looked up from germline, CDR1 is SGHAT and CDR2 is FQNNGV. This CDR3 region has 14 residues. CDR3 residues: CASSSPCSRVEQYL. The CDR3 DNA reads TGTGCCAGCAGCTCCCCCTGTAGCAGGGTCGAGCAGTACTTA.

In this sample, this clonotype turned up a few times. The J gene is TRBJ1-4, the V gene TRBV6-6, with 9 bases identical to TRBD1. Per the germline V gene, CDR1 is MNHNY and CDR2 is SVGAGI (reference sequence). The trim removed 5 bases at V and 8 bases at J, leaving 6 bases unmatched. The CDR3 sequence is 14 residues long. The chain's CDR3 is CASSTTGGPEKLFF. For the CDR3, the DNA is TGTGCCAGCAGTACGACAGGGGGACCCGAAAAACTGTTTTTT.

Concerning this clonotype: This may arise from a read error, as a much more abundant clone is one base away. Here the CDR3 omits its conserved ending phenylalanine or tryptophan, so a read error is the likely source. V usage is TRBV7-8 and J usage is TRBJ2-7; D remains ambiguous. Trimming cost V 0 bases and J 2 bases, with 11 bases left between them. The CDR3 spans 15 residues. In germline, CDR1 is SGHVS, CDR2 FQNEAQ. The CDR3 loop is CASSLAPAITYEQYS. The CDR3 DNA reads as TGTGCCAGCAGCTTAGCGCCGGCGATTACCTACGAGCAGTACTCC.

CDR3 DNA sequence: TGTGCCAGCAGCCCAAGACTAGCGGGAGGTTTGGAGACCCAGTACTTC. Protein product: CASSPRLAGGLETQYF. The rearrangement joins TRBV9 to TRBJ2-5; 13 bases map to TRBD2. CDR1 SGDLS and CDR2 YYNGEE come from the germline V gene. V lost 4 bases, J lost 5 bases, and 8 bases stayed unmatched. CDR3 length equals 16 residues.

This chain joins TRBV7-8 and TRBJ2-5; a weak D match, TRBD2 (6 bases). The CDR3 sequence is 14 residues long. The germline V and J ends were trimmed by 1 base and 4 bases, with 10 bases remaining between them. The germline gives CDR1 SGHVS, CDR2 FQNEAQ. CDR3: CASSLVAGRETQYF. In nucleotides, the CDR3 is TGTGCCAGCAGCTTAGTGGCGGGGCGAGAGACCCAGTACTTC.

With respect to this clonotype: A much larger clone sits a single nucleotide away, making a read error possible. The rearrangement joins TRBV12-3 or TRBV12-4 to TRBJ2-2, with D uncertain. The CDR3 covers 12 residues. The germline V and J ends were trimmed by 10 bases and 3 bases, with 9 bases remaining between them. CDR3 amino acids: CATRPDTGELFF. CDR3 DNA sequence: TGTGCCACTCGTCCGGACACCGGGGAGCTGTTTTTT.

This clonotype showed up just once. A much more abundant neighbour one base away suggests this may be a read error. The chain uses TRBV4-2 and TRBJ2-7; TRBD2 matches at 7 bases. The V gene's germline CDR1 is LGHNA and CDR2 YNFKEQ. The CDR3 totals 15 residues. With V trimmed by 4 bases and J by 4 bases, 10 bases remained unmatched. CDR3 sequence: CASSPAAGTEYEQYF. The CDR3 nucleotides read TGTGCCAGCAGCCCAGCAGCGGGAACGGAGTACGAGCAGTACTTC.

CDR3 DNA sequence: TGCGCCAGCAGCTTGGGCGGGGGTGCGGAAAAAGCTTTCTTT. Translation: CASSLGGGAEKAFF. The J gene is TRBJ1-1, the V gene TRBV5-1, with a possible D match to TRBD1 (5 bases). The CDR3 loop spans 14 amino acids. V was shortened by 0 bases and J by 9 bases, with 15 bases between the two germline ends. CDR1 SGHRS and CDR2 YFSETQ come from the germline V gene.

This chain uses TRBV5-1 with TRBJ2-6; D is perhaps TRBD1 (5 bases). Trimming cost V 0 bases and J 2 bases, with 12 bases left between them. The CDR3 contains 17 residues. Germline assignment: CDR1 SGHRS and CDR2 YFSETQ. DNA for the CDR3: TGCGCCAGCAGCTTGGGGCAGGGAACTCCTGGGGCCAACGTCCTGACTTTC. Protein sequence: CASSLGQGTPGANVLTF.

This clonotype was detected a few times. The J gene is TRBJ2-3, the V gene TRBV5-1; 14 bases fit TRBD2. V trimming: 3 bases; J trimming: 4 bases; junction bases outside the gene matches: 4. Per the germline V gene, CDR1 is SGHRS and CDR2 is YFSETQ. This CDR3 comprises 16 residues. The CDR3 loop is CASSYGLAGGADTQYF. The CDR3 nucleotides are TGCGCCAGCAGCTACGGACTAGCGGGAGGAGCAGATACGCAGTATTTT.

This clonotype was counted at least ten times. The V and J genes are TRBV6-2 or TRBV6-3 and TRBJ2-6; D is possibly TRBD1 (5 bases). The CDR3 sequence is 15 residues long. The V gene lost 2 bases and the J gene lost 1 base, with 6 bases spanning the gap. In germline, CDR1 is MNHEY, CDR2 SVGEGT. In DNA, the CDR3 is TGTGCCAGCAGTTACCAGGGTTCTGGGGCCAACGTCCTGACTTTC. This codes for CASSYQGSGANVLTF.

This clonotype was counted only a few times. This sequence joins TRBV7-9 and TRBJ1-4; no firm D call. Germline V gene data show CDR1 as SEHNR and CDR2 as FQNEAQ (reference sequence). CDR3 length equals 15 residues. The V end was cut by 5 bases, the J end by 0 bases, with 10 bases between. CDR3 amino acids: CASSPHSATNEKLFF. The CDR3 coding sequence is TGTGCCAGCAGCCCCCACAGTGCAACTAATGAAAAACTGTTTTTT.